This TCR beta chain appears in the sequencing data of a study of blood T cell repertoires in COVID-19. Study overall: The study drew acute and convalescent COVID-19 samples from the United States, Italy and Spain.

Germline V gene lookup returns CDR1 SNHLY and CDR2 FYNNEI. This CDR3 is built from 13 residues. Trimming at V came to 10 bases and at J to 3 bases, leaving 7 bases not matched to a gene. Profiling relied on immunoSEQ multiplex PCR, and the TCRdb table lists in-frame clones only, not all of them. The repertoire holds 200,000 to 250,000 clones, around 84% seen once, with around 0.89% in the top ten. This receptor was identified in a man aged 35 to 55 with acute or convalescent COVID-19. The rearrangement joins TRBV2 to TRBJ2-7; 9 bases map to TRBD1. The sequenced sample consisted of peripheral blood. CDR3 in DNA: TGTGCCACTAGGACAGGGGCGGGCTACGAGCAGTACTTC. It encodes CATRTGAGYEQYF.